This TCR beta chain was identified in a study of T cell repertoires in cytomegalovirus infection. In the study overall: Indications came from public TCR beta signatures; they pointed to CMV infection and to a matching HLA type. General study results and limits: Dominating the ex vivo response were HLA-C-restricted CMV-specific TCR beta clonotypes.

One entry per CDR3 protein results from TCRdb running MiXCR on the reads. This table holds some 110,000 distinct CDR3 sequences, around 10% found once. With V trimmed by 4 bases and J by 5 bases, 10 bases remained unmatched. The germline CDR1 and CDR2 sequences are MNHEY and SMNVEV (reference sequence). The CDR3 consists of 15 residues. At least ten counts were recorded for this clonotype. Its antigen is not identified. Sequencing was done on a sample of PBMCs, sequenced either directly or after in vitro stimulation (not recorded which). V is TRBV27 and J is TRBJ2-7; the match to TRBD1 covers 8 bases. The TCR originated in a human donor in good health (CMV status not recorded). Some clones in this sample may be carry-over from other donors' samples. The DNA of the CDR3 is TGTGCCAGCAGTTCCCGACAGGGGACCAGGAACGAGCAGTACTTC. Its protein product is CASSSRQGTRNEQYF.